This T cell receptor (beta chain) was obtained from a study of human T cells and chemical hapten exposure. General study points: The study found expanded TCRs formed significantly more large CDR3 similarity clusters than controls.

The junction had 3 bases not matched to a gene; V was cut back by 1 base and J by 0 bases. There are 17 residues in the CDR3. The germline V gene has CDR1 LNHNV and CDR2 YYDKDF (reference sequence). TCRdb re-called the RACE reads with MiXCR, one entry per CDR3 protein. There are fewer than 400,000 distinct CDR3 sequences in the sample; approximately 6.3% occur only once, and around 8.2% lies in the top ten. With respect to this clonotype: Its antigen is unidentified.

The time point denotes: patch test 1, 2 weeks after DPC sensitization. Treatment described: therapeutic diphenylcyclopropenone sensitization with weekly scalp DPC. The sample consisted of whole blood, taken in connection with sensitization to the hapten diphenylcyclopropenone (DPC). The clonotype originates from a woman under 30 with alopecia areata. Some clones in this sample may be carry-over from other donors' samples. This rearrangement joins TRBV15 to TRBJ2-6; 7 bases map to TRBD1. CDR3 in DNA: TGTGCCACCAGCAGAGGTTACAGGGGCTCTGGGGCCAACGTCCTGACTTTC. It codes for CATSRGYRGSGANVLTF.